This T cell receptor beta chain was found in a study of response to subunit inactivated influenza vaccine. Overall study findings and caveats: Authors suggested each seasonal flu vaccination may recruit only limited numbers of new T cells.

A single record per CDR3 protein comes from TCRdb applying MiXCR to the RT-PCR reads. The sample holds a few hundred thousand distinct CDR3 sequences, roughly 11% seen once. V gave up 5 bases and J gave up 2 bases, with 7 bases separating them. The germline gives CDR1 SGHVS, CDR2 FQNEAQ. The CDR3 covers 12 residues. This clonotype was picked up many times. The antigen is undetermined. The sample was PBMCs from blood, taken more than 35 days after vaccination. The chain links TRBV7-8 to TRBJ2-7; D unclear. The TCR was taken from a man aged 45 to 65 who received an inactivated influenza vaccine. The CDR3 sequence: CASSDGTYEQYF. CDR3 DNA sequence: TGTGCCAGCAGCGATGGGACCTACGAGCAGTACTTC.